This T cell receptor beta chain was observed in a study of blood T cell repertoires in COVID-19. Per the original data handling: Reference gene primer amplification yielded estimated nucleated cell counts. The table came from immunoSEQ multiplex PCR; TCRdb's copy has only in-frame clones and leaves some out. V and J calls and clone size are given by that table; D and trimming were obtained from the DNA. The data contain 150,000 to 200,000 clones, roughly 89% of them seen just once; the ten biggest clones take up 2% to 2.5%. V lost 4 bases and J lost 5; bases outside the gene matches: 10. The CDR3 length is 15 residues. From germline, CDR1 is SGHKS and CDR2 YYEKEE (reference sequence).

The sequenced sample was PBMCs or T cells enriched from blood (not recorded which). The chain combines TRBV5-5 with TRBJ2-5; 8 bases are a match to TRBD1. The TCR originated in a woman aged 35 to 49 with acute COVID-19. This CDR3 reads CASSPSGQGLETQYF. As DNA, the CDR3 is TGTGCCAGCAGCCCCTCAGGACAGGGATTGGAGACCCAGTACTTC.